This T cell receptor beta chain was captured by sequencing in a study of identical twins. One entry per CDR3 protein, called by TCRdb with MiXCR from the 5' RACE reads. The sample consists of 400,000 or so distinct CDR3 sequences, approximately 8.8% of them appearing once. Unmatched junction bases numbered 10, after V lost 1 base and J lost 7 bases. This CDR3 region has 16 residues. CDR1 and CDR2 (germline): DFQATT, SNEGSKA (reference sequence). This clonotype appeared many times. The antigen remains unidentified. General study points: Cross-sectional statistical analysis was relied on for the conclusions, without the same donors being followed.

Sequencing was performed on naive T cells sorted from blood. This TCR came from a woman between 50 and 59 years old in good health. The V gene is TRBV20-1, the J gene TRBJ1-6; 7 bases fit TRBD1. DNA for the CDR3: TGCAGTGCTAGAGTTGGGACAGCGGTTACAAATTCACCCCTCCACTTT. It specifies CSARVGTAVTNSPLHF.